This T cell receptor beta chain comes out of a study of T cell responses to AZD1222 COVID-19 vaccine. The CDR3 loop spans 14 amino acids. V gave up 5 bases and J gave up 6 bases, with 11 bases separating them. CDR1 and CDR2 (germline): LGHNA, YSLEER. Clones were sequenced by immunoSEQ multiplex PCR, and TCRdb holds only the in-frame ones, with some missing. The table records 100,000 to 140,000 clones, over 80% of them present only once. Second-dose intervals near 4 or 12 weeks were combined. This chain links TRBV4-3 with TRBJ1-6, with D hard to call. This sequence originates from an adult who received the AZD1222 COVID-19 vaccine. The specimen was peripheral blood, collected 28 days after the second AZD1222 dose. The CDR3 DNA reads as TGCGCCAGCAGCTTCAGTGGATCTAATTCACCCCTCCACTTT. It yields the protein CASSFSGSNSPLHF.